This TCR beta chain was captured in a study of T cell responses to AZD1222 COVID-19 vaccine (dated by TCRdb to the early 2020s). With regard to the full study: A total of about 230 trial participants underwent TCR sequencing, of whom some 210 received two doses of AZD1222 and roughly 25 received two doses of the MenACWY control vaccine. Enrollment into the trials was organized by age into subgroups of 18-55, 56-69 and 70-plus years, and those subgroups contained approximately 160, 26 and 62 TCR-sequenced participants, respectively.

Details on this clone: Its specific antigen is unknown. Base-call qualities are not available, and no considerably larger clone is one nucleotide away.

General study outcomes and caveats: After two AZD1222 doses, both the breadth and the depth of spike-specific TCRs were significantly higher than at day 0 and than in MenACWY recipients. No day 14 peak-response samples were available, so repertoires were characterized only after the peak T cell response. Reportedly, close to half of the unique spike-specific TCRs recognized epitopes lying outside the regions that are mutated in the B.1.351 and B.1.1.7 variants. Vaccine-associated CD4 TCRs spanned the whole spike protein, with dominant responses in regions 160-218 and 743-854. Participants were mostly white British, with more females than males. The authors suggested clonal diversity may have been underestimated. Conclusions about previously exposed vaccinees were limited because only a handful of AZD1222 recipients were SARS-CoV-2 seropositive at baseline. In the small 56-69-year group, the increase in depth fell short of significance, most likely because of low power.

The V end loses 5 bases and the J end loses 6 bases, and a stretch of 16 bases separates them. From the cysteine up to the phenylalanine, the CDR3 has a length of 15 residues. CDR3 DNA is the only sequence kept; it has 45 bases, read in frame from the first base. The germline V gene gives CDR1 as SGHVS and CDR2 as FQNEAQ. The CDR3 regions of human TCRbeta chains were subjected to immunosequencing. As for the original processing: Repertoire TCRs were checked for matches against a reference library of SARS-CoV-2-specific TCRs that had been generated using the MIRA antigen-specificity platform. Breadth was defined as the fraction of unique TCRs that were SARS-CoV-2-associated, and depth was defined as the fraction of total T cells that were SARS-CoV-2-associated. Using the MIRA data, each spike-specific TCR was mapped to the spike region that the TCR reacts to and placed in a CD4 or CD8 class. Log10-transformed breadth and depth values were compared by one-way ANOVA with Sidak's multiple comparisons tests. The table comes from immuneACCESS by way of TCRdb, which keeps in-frame sequences with V and J called. Part of the clones is missing from these tables; in studies checked, under half for an unresolved V gene and the rest for unknown reasons. V and J calls and clone size follow that table, whereas D and trimming were derived from the DNA. In this sample the table shows approximately 120,000 clones, more than 80% of which occur a single time. The top ten hold around 4.4% of the sample.

The time point label corresponds to: about 28 days (+/-7) after the second vaccine dose. Because spike-specific TCR depth and breadth did not differ between the two schedules, AZD1222 recipients who got a second dose at roughly 4 weeks were pooled with those who got a second dose at roughly 12 weeks. Vaccinee samples came from UK trials COV001 and COV002, including a single-blind randomized controlled phase 2/3 trial of AZD1222 (ChAdOx1 nCoV-19) in healthy adults. Trial participant PBMC samples were collected at day 0 and day 28 after the second dose for TCRbeta chain sequencing. The V gene is TRBV7-8 and the J gene is TRBJ1-4; TRBD1 is perhaps the D gene, given 6 matching bases. The clonotype comes from an adult who received the AZD1222 COVID-19 vaccine. The sample here was peripheral blood, taken 28 days after the second AZD1222 dose. The sequenced DNA: TGTGCCAGCAGCCAGGCCGGGGGGCGAGATGAAAAACTGTTTTTT. Translated, it reads CASSQAGGRDEKLFF. When the CDR3 is completed using the reference TRBV7-8 and TRBJ1-4 genes on either side, the full variable domain is GAGVSQSPRYKVAKRGQDVALRCDPISGHVSLFWYQQALGQGPEFLTYFQNEAQLDKSGLPSDRFFAERPEGSVSTLKIQRTQQEDSAVYLCASSQAGGRDEKLFFGSGTQLSVL.